Sequencing of this T cell receptor (beta chain) was carried out in a study of blood T cell repertoires in COVID-19. About the study: Samples representing acute and convalescent COVID-19 were sourced from the United States, Italy and Spain.

CDR3 size: 18 residues. V lost 3 bases to trimming and J lost 0 bases; unmatched junction nucleotides: 7. Germline CDR1 is MGHRA and CDR2 is YSYEKL. Assay used: immunoSEQ multiplex PCR; TCRdb lists only in-frame clones, some missing. The table shows some 410,000 clones, with 88% occurring only once. Residents of around 24 US areas, aged roughly 18 to 90 years, made up the participants. Participants' own reports of clinical history determined their cohort assignment. The chain is built from TRBV4-1 and TRBJ1-5; 11 nucleotides agree with TRBD1. The origin of this receptor is a woman aged 30 to 39 with acute COVID-19. The sample comprised PBMCs or T cells enriched from blood (not recorded which). In DNA, the CDR3 is TGCGCCAGCAGCCAGGGGACAGGGGGAGTCTATAGCAATCAGCCCCAGCATTTT. It codes for CASSQGTGGVYSNQPQHF.